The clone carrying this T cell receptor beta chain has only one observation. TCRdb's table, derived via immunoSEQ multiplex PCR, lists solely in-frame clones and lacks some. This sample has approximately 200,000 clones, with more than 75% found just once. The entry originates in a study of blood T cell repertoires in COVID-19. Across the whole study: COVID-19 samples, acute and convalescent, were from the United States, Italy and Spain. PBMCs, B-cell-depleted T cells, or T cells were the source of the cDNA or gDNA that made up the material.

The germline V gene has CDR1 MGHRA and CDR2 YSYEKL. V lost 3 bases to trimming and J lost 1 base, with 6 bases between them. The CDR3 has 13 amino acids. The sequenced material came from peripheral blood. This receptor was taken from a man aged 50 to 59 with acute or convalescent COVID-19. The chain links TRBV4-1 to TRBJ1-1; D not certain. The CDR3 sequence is CASSHNRNTEAFF. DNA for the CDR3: TGCGCCAGCAGCCATAACAGGAACACTGAAGCTTTCTTT.